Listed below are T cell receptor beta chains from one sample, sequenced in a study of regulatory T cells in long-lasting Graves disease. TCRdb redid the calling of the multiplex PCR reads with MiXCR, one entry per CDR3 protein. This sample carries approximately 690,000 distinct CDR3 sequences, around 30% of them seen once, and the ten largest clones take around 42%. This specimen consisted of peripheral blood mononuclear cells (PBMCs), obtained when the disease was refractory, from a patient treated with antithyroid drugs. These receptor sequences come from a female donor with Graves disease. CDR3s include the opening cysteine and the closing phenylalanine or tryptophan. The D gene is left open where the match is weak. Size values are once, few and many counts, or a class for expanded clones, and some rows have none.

CDR3 protein: CASSLESGQGSYEQYF; CDR3 DNA: TGTGCCAGCAGCTTAGAGTCCGGACAGGGGTCCTACGAGCAGTACTTC; D gene: TRBD1; clone size: .; J gene: TRBJ2-7; V gene: TRBV7-9
CDR3 protein: CASSHRGPSYEQYF; CDR3 DNA: TGTGCCAGCAGTCACAGGGGACCGTCCTACGAGCAGTACTTC; D gene: TRBD1; clone size: many; J gene: TRBJ2-7; V gene: TRBV2
CDR3 protein: CASSPRGGDYGYTF; CDR3 DNA: TGTGCCAGCAGCCCTCGAGGAGGGGACTATGGCTACACCTTC; D gene: .; clone size: few; J gene: TRBJ1-2; V gene: TRBV7-9
CDR3 protein: CAIKAPNTEAFF; CDR3 DNA: TGTGCCATCAAGGCCCCGAACACTGAAGCTTTCTTT; D gene: .; clone size: few; J gene: TRBJ1-1; V gene: TRBV10-3
CDR3 protein: CASSVGSKNTGELFF; CDR3 DNA: TGTGCCAGCAGCGTAGGTAGCAAGAACACCGGGGAGCTGTTTTTT; D gene: .; clone size: .; J gene: TRBJ2-2; V gene: TRBV9
CDR3 protein: CASSSGTGGRPETQYF; CDR3 DNA: TGTGCCAGTAGTTCAGGGACAGGGGGGAGACCGGAGACCCAGTACTTC; D gene: TRBD1; clone size: few; J gene: TRBJ2-5; V gene: TRBV19
CDR3 protein: CASSLNSGSSDEQYF; CDR3 DNA: TGTGCCAGCAGTTTAAATAGCGGGAGCAGCGACGAGCAGTACTTC; D gene: TRBD2; clone size: .; J gene: TRBJ2-7; V gene: TRBV27
CDR3 protein: CASRRTSGIQETQYF; CDR3 DNA: TGCGCCAGCAGACGGACTAGCGGGATTCAAGAGACCCAGTACTTC; D gene: TRBD2; clone size: .; J gene: TRBJ2-5; V gene: TRBV5-1
CDR3 protein: CASSVYGSPLETQYF; CDR3 DNA: TGCGCCAGCAGCGTGTACGGCTCCCCCCTGGAGACCCAGTACTTC; D gene: .; clone size: .; J gene: TRBJ2-5; V gene: TRBV5-1
CDR3 protein: CSVAAGGETQYF; CDR3 DNA: TGCAGCGTTGCAGCGGGAGGGGAGACCCAGTACTTC; D gene: TRBD2; clone size: few; J gene: TRBJ2-5; V gene: TRBV29-1
CDR3 protein: CASSYSGREAYEQYF; CDR3 DNA: TGTGCCAGCAGTTACTCGGGCAGGGAGGCCTACGAGCAGTACTTC; D gene: .; clone size: .; J gene: TRBJ2-7; V gene: TRBV6-5
CDR3 protein: CSAIRTAGTEAFF; CDR3 DNA: TGCAGTGCTATCCGTACCGCGGGGACTGAAGCTTTCTTT; D gene: .; clone size: few; J gene: TRBJ1-1; V gene: TRBV20-1
CDR3 protein: CASNLRWTEAFF; CDR3 DNA: TGTGCCAGCAACTTGCGATGGACTGAAGCTTTCTTT; D gene: .; clone size: .; J gene: TRBJ1-1; V gene: TRBV5-8
CDR3 protein: CASSAFPDRVGNQPQHF; CDR3 DNA: TGTGCCAGTAGTGCTTTCCCGGACAGGGTGGGCAATCAGCCCCAGCATTTT; D gene: TRBD1; clone size: .; J gene: TRBJ1-5; V gene: TRBV19
CDR3 protein: CAWRAGTGEAKNIQYF; CDR3 DNA: TGTGCCTGGAGAGCTGGGACAGGCGAGGCCAAAAACATTCAGTACTTC; D gene: TRBD1; clone size: few; J gene: TRBJ2-4; V gene: TRBV30
CDR3 protein: CASSRTGLAPFF; CDR3 DNA: TGTGCCAGCAGCCGGACGGGACTAGCGCCCTTCTTC; D gene: TRBD2; clone size: .; J gene: TRBJ2-1; V gene: TRBV12-3/TRBV12-4
CDR3 protein: CASSPGRRTAFF; CDR3 DNA: TGTGCCAGCTCCCCGGGACGACGTACAGCTTTCTTT; D gene: .; clone size: many; J gene: TRBJ1-1; V gene: TRBV2
CDR3 protein: CASSLRTGGEETQYF; CDR3 DNA: TGTGCCAGCTCACTTCGGACCGGAGGGGAAGAGACCCAGTACTTC; D gene: .; clone size: .; J gene: TRBJ2-5; V gene: TRBV18
CDR3 protein: CASSLGGGQAYEQYF; CDR3 DNA: TGTGCCAGCAGCTTAGGCGGAGGACAGGCCTACGAGCAGTACTTC; D gene: TRBD1; clone size: few; J gene: TRBJ2-7; V gene: TRBV13
CDR3 protein: CASSLAVAGGRSYEQYF; CDR3 DNA: TGCGCCAGCAGCTTGGCTGTAGCGGGAGGCCGATCCTACGAGCAGTACTTC; D gene: TRBD2; clone size: .; J gene: TRBJ2-7; V gene: TRBV5-1
CDR3 protein: CASSQQRTALHF; CDR3 DNA: TGCGCCAGCAGCCAACAGAGGACGGCCCTCCACTTT; D gene: .; clone size: .; J gene: TRBJ1-6; V gene: TRBV4-1
CDR3 protein: CSARDPTGAPNTEAFF; CDR3 DNA: TGCAGTGCTAGAGACCCGACAGGGGCCCCGAACACTGAAGCTTTCTTT; D gene: TRBD1; clone size: few; J gene: TRBJ1-1; V gene: TRBV20-1
CDR3 protein: CASSPWDRPVEQYF; CDR3 DNA: TGTGCCAGCAGCCCGTGGGACCGTCCCGTCGAGCAGTACTTC; D gene: .; clone size: few; J gene: TRBJ2-7; V gene: TRBV28